A selection of T cell receptor beta chains follows, all from one sample in a study of beta chain features in type 1 diabetes. Profiled with immunoSEQ multiplex PCR; TCRdb holds only in-frame clones, not every one. The sample has under 250,000 clones; roughly an eighth are singletons. The specimen sequenced was naive CD4+ T cells from blood. The receptors come from a woman aged 40 to 50 in good health. CDR3s include the opening cysteine and the closing phenylalanine or tryptophan. D genes are given only for firm matches. Rows give clone size only sometimes, using once, few, many, or a class for an expanded clone.

- | - | TRBJ1-2 | TRBV29-1 | CSVEGQSYGYTF | TGCAGCGTTGAAGGACAGAGCTATGGCTACACCTTC
- | few | TRBJ2-3 | TRBV20-1 | CSAPRRNTQYF | TGCAGTGCCCCCCGGAGAAATACGCAGTATTTT
- | many | TRBJ2-4 | TRBV29-1 | CSATPLKNIQYF | TGCAGTGCGACTCCCCTCAAAAACATTCAGTACTTC
TRBD2 | few | TRBJ2-2 | TRBV11-2 | CASRRLAGGGELFF | TGTGCCAGCCGAAGACTAGCGGGGGGCGGGGAGCTGTTTTTT
TRBD2 | - | TRBJ2-7 | TRBV7-2 | CASSSTSGGRYEQYF | TGTGCCAGCAGCTCCACTAGCGGGGGGCGGTACGAGCAGTACTTC
- | few | TRBJ2-7 | TRBV7-2 | CASSPATTYEQYF | TGTGCCAGCAGCCCAGCGACCACCTACGAGCAGTACTTC
TRBD2 | few | TRBJ2-1 | TRBV19 | CASKEFLAGAEFF | TGTGCCAGTAAGGAGTTCCTAGCGGGGGCCGAGTTCTTC
- | few | TRBJ1-1 | TRBV4-3 | CASSQVPGIAFF | TGCGCCAGCAGCCAAGTCCCAGGGATAGCTTTCTTT
- | few | TRBJ2-4 | TRBV10-3 | CAISDGPVTENIQYF | TGTGCCATCAGTGATGGGCCAGTCACGGAAAACATTCAGTACTTC
TRBD1 | - | TRBJ2-1 | TRBV7-9 | CASSLGGTGDNEQFF | TGTGCCAGCAGCTTAGGTGGGACAGGGGATAATGAGCAGTTCTTC
TRBD1 | - | TRBJ1-1 | TRBV18 | CASSSDRVNTEAFF | TGTGCCAGCTCATCGGACAGGGTGAACACTGAAGCTTTCTTT
- | few | TRBJ2-1 | TRBV5-1 | CASSSGTHYNEQFF | TGCGCCAGCAGCTCCGGGACACACTACAATGAGCAGTTCTTC
- | few | TRBJ1-2 | TRBV7-2 | CASSLDGLIYGYTF | TGTGCCAGCAGCTTAGACGGACTCATCTATGGCTACACCTTC
- | - | TRBJ2-5 | TRBV2 | CASSEVPAGETQYF | TGTGCCAGCAGTGAAGTTCCTGCGGGGGAGACCCAGTACTTC
TRBD1 | - | TRBJ1-5 | TRBV29-1 | CSVGTGFNQPQHF | TGCAGCGTGGGGACAGGGTTCAATCAGCCCCAGCATTTT
- | - | TRBJ1-5 | TRBV19 | CASSNAGPPQHF | TGTGCCAGTAGTAATGCGGGTCCGCCCCAGCATTTT
TRBD1 | - | TRBJ2-7 | TRBV11-2 | CASGSGTGKNEQYF | TGTGCCAGCGGATCCGGGACAGGGAAGAACGAGCAGTACTTC
- | - | TRBJ2-6 | TRBV5-6 | CASSLGQFMRGANVLTF | TGTGCCAGCAGCTTGGGGCAGTTCATGAGGGGGGCCAACGTCCTGACTTTC
TRBD1 | few | TRBJ2-7 | TRBV2 | CASSEWGTGKREQYF | TGTGCCAGCAGTGAGTGGGGGACAGGGAAACGCGAGCAGTACTTC
TRBD2 | few | TRBJ2-7 | TRBV7-2 | CASSPRTSVANEQYF | TGTGCCAGCAGCCCCCGGACTAGCGTTGCTAACGAGCAGTACTTC
- | few | TRBJ2-3 | TRBV5-1 | CASSLDGVSTDTQYF | TGCGCCAGCAGCTTGGACGGGGTTAGCACAGATACGCAGTATTTT
TRBD1 | - | TRBJ2-5 | TRBV5-1 | CASSLLRQGAETQYF | TGCGCCAGCAGCTTGCTTCGGCAGGGGGCAGAGACCCAGTACTTC
- | few | TRBJ1-1 | TRBV18 | CASSPRTGYEAFF | TGTGCCAGCTCACCCCGAACAGGATATGAAGCTTTCTTT
- | - | TRBJ1-1 | TRBV18 | CASSPKTANSYSPEAFF | TGTGCCAGCTCACCAAAGACTGCCAATTCGTATTCACCTGAAGCTTTCTTT
- | few | TRBJ2-1 | TRBV18 | CASSPGGEQFF | TGTGCCAGCTCACCAGGCGGGGAGCAGTTCTTC
- | - | TRBJ1-2 | TRBV7-8 | CASSQAGREDYGYTF | TGTGCCAGCAGCCAAGCGGGCAGGGAGGACTATGGCTACACCTTC